This T cell receptor beta chain is from a study of T cell repertoires in cytomegalovirus infection. In the study overall: HLA-B-restricted CMV epitopes that are well studied, plus recently identified HLA-C-restricted ones, were used by the study. From public TCR beta signatures came an indication of both CMV infection and matching HLA type. Study-level points and caveats: HLA-C-restricted TCR beta clonotypes specific for CMV led the ex vivo response. Cumulative public TCR beta family frequency identified carriers of CMV plus the relevant HLA.

From the reads, TCRdb called clonotypes with MiXCR, one entry per CDR3 protein. The sample contains approximately 500,000 distinct CDR3 sequences, 30% to 40% of which appear only once. CDR1 SGHTA and CDR2 FQGNSA come from the germline V gene. CDR3 length: 15 amino acids. Trimming cost V 2 bases and J 6 bases, with 15 bases left between them. With regard to this clonotype: Its specificity is unknown.

Material: cultured PBMCs, obtained from culture after CMV antigen stimulation. The clonotype was recovered from a human donor in good health (CMV status not recorded). Some clones in this sample may be carry-over from other donors' samples. The chain joins TRBV7-2 to TRBJ2-3; weak D call: TRBD2 (7 bases). CDR3 in DNA: TGTGCCAGCAGCTTACCGGGGGGACATAGCGATACGCAGTATTTT. Protein sequence: CASSLPGGHSDTQYF.